This TCR beta chain was recovered during a study of blood T cell repertoires in COVID-19. Study at large: Acute-phase and convalescent COVID-19 samples originated in the United States, Italy and Spain.

Germline lookup yields CDR1 LGHNA and CDR2 YSLEER. This CDR3 is built from 15 residues. V trimming: 6 bases; J trimming: 5 bases; junction bases outside the gene matches: 6. Clones were sequenced by immunoSEQ multiplex PCR, and TCRdb holds only the in-frame ones, with some missing. The data hold about 180,000 clones, with over 75% observed a single time. The sequenced sample consisted of peripheral blood. V and J are TRBV4-3 and TRBJ2-1, with 11 bases lining up with TRBD2. This clonotype was sampled from a man in his 60s with acute or convalescent COVID-19. The CDR3 region is CASSTGTSGNNEQFF. The CDR3, as DNA: TGCGCCAGCAGTACCGGGACTAGCGGAAACAATGAGCAGTTCTTC.